This T cell receptor (beta chain) was profiled in a study of CD8 T cells in ankylosing spondylitis. Study-wide findings and caveats: Before this, some motif variants had been reported in reactive arthritis synovial fluid and blood. Peripheral blood samples showed relatively rare disease-linked clones, and these clones were CD8+. Reportedly, disease-linked clones are significantly enriched in ankylosing spondylitis patients' matched synovial fluid. Made up of under 10 highly homologous variants, a TCR beta motif appeared characteristic of ankylosing spondylitis blood.

Germline lookup yields CDR1 SGHDN and CDR2 FVKESK. Trimming cost V 9 bases and J 0 bases; bases outside gene matches: 2. The CDR3 sequence is 13 residues long. A word on this clonotype: Its antigen is as yet unknown.

Scientists made TCR beta libraries using quantitative 5'-RACE with molecular barcodes. TCRdb used MiXCR to reprocess the 5' RACE reads, holding one entry per CDR3 protein. The sample includes more than 600,000 distinct CDR3 sequences, roughly 19% of them seen just once. Sequencing was done on a sample of blood, either unsorted or a sorted T cell fraction (not recorded which). The chain couples TRBV14 to TRBJ2-3, with 8 nucleotides matching TRBD2. The TCR sequence derives from a male donor with ankylosing spondylitis. Here the CDR3 reads CASSGASTDTQYF. In DNA, the CDR3 is TGTGCCAGTAGCGGGGCTAGCACAGATACGCAGTATTTT. Together with reference TRBV14 and TRBJ2-3, the CDR3 gives the full variable domain: EAGVTQFPSHSVIEKGQTVTLRCDPISGHDNLYWYRRVMGKEIKFLLHFVKESKQDESGMPNNRFLAERTGGTYSTLKVQPAELEDSGVYFCASSGASTDTQYFGPGTRLTVL.